One sample yielded the 18 T cell receptor beta chains listed below, sequenced in a study of blood T cell repertoires in COVID-19 (dated by TCRdb to 2018 to 2021). The library relied on the immunoSEQ multiplex PCR assay. TCRdb took this table from immuneACCESS and kept in-frame rearrangements with V and J called. Such tables lack part of the clones; where checked against another copy, unresolved V genes explain under half of the gap, and the rest is unexplained. The sample table contains some 250,000 clones; only one count was recorded for roughly 86% of them. The ten largest account for roughly 3.5% of the sample. The sequenced sample was PBMCs or T cells enriched from blood (not recorded which). Receptor source: a woman aged 40 to 55 with acute COVID-19.

This chain connects TRBV18 to TRBJ2-7; TRBD1 matches 8 bases. Per germline, CDR1 KGHSH and CDR2 LQKENI. The length of the CDR3 is 16 residues. Unmatched junction bases numbered 8, after V lost 3 bases and J lost 1 base. The CDR3 protein is CASSPRTGFTSYEQYF. CDR3 DNA: TGTGCCAGCTCACCTAGGACAGGGTTCACGTCCTACGAGCAGTACTTC.

The chain combines TRBV28 with TRBJ1-6; D perhaps matches TRBD1 (6 bases). Trimming shortened V by 5 bases and J by 0 bases, and 8 bases separated the two germline ends. Germline loops: CDR1 MDHEN, CDR2 SYDVKM. The CDR3 has 15 amino acids. The CDR3 sequence is CASSGTPSYNSPLHF. The CDR3 nucleotides are TGTGCCAGCAGTGGGACACCCTCCTATAATTCACCCCTCCACTTT.

This sequence joins TRBV2 and TRBJ2-3, with 12 bases identical to TRBD2. Germline V gene lookup returns CDR1 SNHLY and CDR2 FYNNEI. There are 14 residues in the CDR3. Losses at the gene ends were 8 bases for V and 6 bases for J; bases not matched to a gene: 6. The CDR3 nucleotides read TGTGCCAGCGGAAGACTAGCGGGAGACGATACGCAGTATTTT. Translation gives CASGRLAGDDTQYF.

This clone occurred once. This sequence joins TRBV6-1 and TRBJ2-1, with TRBD2 identical over 10 bases. After removal of 2 bases from V and 7 bases from J, the junction contained 8 bases not matched to a gene. The CDR3 contains 16 residues. Germline CDR1 is MNHNS and CDR2 is SASEGT. The CDR3 spells CASSESGSGRLNEQFF. The CDR3, as DNA: TGTGCCAGCAGTGAATCGGGTAGCGGGAGGTTAAATGAGCAGTTCTTC.

Concerning this clone: The sample contains more than one DNA sequence encoding this CDR3. This chain connects TRBV12-5 to TRBJ1-1; D remains ambiguous. Trimming removed 0 bases at V and 4 bases at J, with 6 bases between. The length of the CDR3 is 13 residues. Germline lookup yields CDR1 LGHNT and CDR2 FRNRAP. CDR3 protein: CASGLVRGTEAFF. DNA for the CDR3: TGTGCTAGTGGTTTGGTTCGGGGCACTGAAGCTTTCTTT. The whole variable domain, filled in from reference TRBV12-5 and TRBJ1-1, reads DARVTQTPRHKVTEMGQEVTMRCQPILGHNTVFWYRQTMMQGLELLAYFRNRAPLDDSGMPKDRFSAEMPDATLATLKIQPSEPRDSAVYFCASGLVRGTEAFFGQGTRLTVV.

The V gene is TRBV12-2, the J gene TRBJ1-4. TRBV12-2 is a listed pseudogene. The CDR3 is 14 residues long. The CDR3 DNA reads as TGTGCAAGTCGCTTGGGGAGTTGTGTTGAAAAACTGTTTTTT. Translating it yields CASRLGSCVEKLFF.

This chain joins TRBV5-1 and TRBJ1-1; a possible D gene is TRBD1 (6 bases). CDR3 size: 15 residues. In germline, CDR1 is SGHRS, CDR2 YFSETQ. The germline V and J ends were trimmed by 0 bases and 2 bases, with 11 bases remaining between them. The CDR3 here is CASSLDPQGNTEAFF. In DNA, the CDR3 is TGCGCCAGCAGCTTGGACCCACAGGGAAACACTGAAGCTTTCTTT.

This CDR3 reads CASSNPGLASYEQYF. In DNA form, the CDR3 reads TGTGCCAGCAGCAATCCCGGACTAGCGAGCTACGAGCAGTACTTC. This chain uses TRBV11-3 with TRBJ2-7; TRBD2 matches 9 bases. The CDR3 length is 15 residues. Germline V gene lookup returns CDR1 SGHNT and CDR2 YENEEA. Unmatched junction bases numbered 8, after V lost 5 bases and J lost 3 bases.

J is TRBJ1-1 and V is TRBV29-1, with D perhaps TRBD1 (6 bases). The CDR3 runs 13 residues. CDR1 and CDR2 (germline): SQVTM, ANQGSEA. Trimming shortened V by 7 bases and J by 6 bases, and 18 bases separated the two germline ends. CDR3 amino acids: CSAPLRGSAEAFF. CDR3 DNA sequence: TGCAGCGCCCCACTCAGGGGTAGTGCTGAAGCTTTCTTT.

V usage is TRBV3-1 (or the pseudogene TRBV3-2) and J usage is TRBJ2-1, with a tentative D call TRBD1 (5 bases). Trimming stripped 0 bases from V and 5 bases from J, with 8 bases between. This CDR3 has 14 residues. Germline V lookup: CDR1 LGHDT, CDR2 YNNKEL (reference sequence). DNA for the CDR3: TGTGCCAGCAGCCAAGAGCAGGGCAACAATGAGCAGTTCTTC. Its protein is CASSQEQGNNEQFF.

This clone was seen a handful of times. This rearrangement joins TRBV5-1 to TRBJ1-5, with D unclear. V gave up 4 bases and J gave up 1 base, with 12 bases separating them. This CDR3 region has 15 residues. CDR1 SGHRS and CDR2 YFSETQ come from the germline V gene. The CDR3 here is CASSPGDGSNQPQHF. DNA of the CDR3: TGCGCCAGCAGCCCAGGCGACGGAAGCAATCAGCCCCAGCATTTT.

The rearrangement uses TRBV24-1 and TRBJ2-1; TRBD2 agrees at 7 bases. Looked up from germline, CDR1 is KGHDR and CDR2 is SFDVKD. This CDR3 spans 17 amino acids. The J segment lost 5 bases and the V segment lost 3 bases, leaving 12 bases of the junction unmatched. The CDR3 loop is CATSDLRAGLSDNEQFF. The CDR3 bases are TGTGCCACCAGTGATCTGAGGGCGGGACTAAGCGACAATGAGCAGTTCTTC.

The V call is TRBV19, the J call TRBJ1-5, with TRBD1 identical over 9 bases. Germline V gives CDR1 LNHDA, CDR2 SQIVND (reference sequence). V lost 4 bases to trimming and J lost 6 bases; unmatched junction nucleotides: 4. The CDR3 runs to 14 residues. The CDR3 region has the DNA TGTGCCAGTAGTAACCCGACAGGGGGTCAGCCCCAGCATTTT. It is translated as CASSNPTGGQPQHF. The full variable domain, rest sourced from reference TRBV19 and TRBJ1-5, is DGGITQSPKYLFRKEGQNVTLSCEQNLNHDAMYWYRQDPGQGLRLIYYSQIVNDFQKGDIAEGYSVSREKKESFPLTVTSAQKNPTAFYLCASSNPTGGQPQHFGDGTRLSIL.

This clone was detected once. V is TRBV7-9 and J is TRBJ1-2; 8 bases map to TRBD1. This CDR3 is 14 amino acids long. Germline-derived CDR1 and CDR2 are SEHNR and FQNEAQ (reference sequence). After removal of 5 bases from V and 4 bases from J, the junction contained 6 bases not matched to a gene. The CDR3 loop reads CASSPQGAGYGYTF. The DNA for the CDR3 is TGTGCCAGCAGCCCGCAGGGGGCAGGCTATGGCTACACCTTC.

This chain connects TRBV10-1 to TRBJ2-1, with 8 bases matching TRBD2. Per germline, CDR1 WNHNN and CDR2 SYGVQD (reference sequence). Unmatched junction bases numbered 8, after V lost 0 bases and J lost 7 bases. The CDR3 has 16 residues. CDR3 bases: TGCGCCAGCAGTGAGTCTGCGGGTCTAGCGGGTAATGAGCAGTTCTTC. Protein: CASSESAGLAGNEQFF.

The chain has TRBV27 and TRBJ1-1; a possible D gene is TRBD1 (5 bases). The germline V gene has CDR1 MNHEY and CDR2 SMNVEV (reference sequence). Trimming cost V 5 bases and J 2 bases, with 12 bases left between them. The CDR3 sequence is 14 residues long. The CDR3, as DNA: TGTGCCAGCAGTGCGCAGGGATCAAACACTGAAGCTTTCTTT. Translation gives CASSAQGSNTEAFF.

This chain uses TRBV7-2 with TRBJ2-7; 7 bases agree with TRBD1. The V segment lost 5 bases and the J segment 0 bases; nucleotides outside the gene matches: 13. The CDR3 is 17 amino acids. Germline V lookup: CDR1 SGHTA, CDR2 FQGNSA. The CDR3 here is CASSTQTGTESSYEQYF. DNA of the CDR3: TGTGCCAGCAGCACCCAGACCGGGACAGAGAGCTCCTACGAGCAGTACTTC.

The chain couples TRBV11-3 to TRBJ2-1; the D gene is possibly TRBD2 (5 bases). Trimming removed 10 bases from V and 7 bases from J, with 17 bases in between. CDR1 and CDR2 from the germline V gene are SGHNT and YENEEA. This CDR3 contains 13 residues. The CDR3 region is CATQRPPGNEQFF. The CDR3 bases are TGTGCCACTCAGCGGCCTCCGGGGAATGAGCAGTTCTTC.